This T cell receptor beta chain appears in the sequencing data of a study of tumor-infiltrating lymphocytes in primary liver carcinoma (dated by TCRdb to the late 2010s). Looking at the study overall: Of the five patients, three men and two women aged 30 to 69 years, four had hepatocellular carcinoma and one had combined HCC and intrahepatic cholangiocarcinoma. TCRbeta repertoire sequencing, expression microarrays and whole-exome sequencing were combined in the study across five regions of each liver tumor, with adjacent normal tissue and blood also included. Each sample produced about 3.5 to 8 million productive TCRbeta reads, and read depth showed no significant difference between tissue types. Technical replicate repertoires showed high reproducibility, with mean shared-clone rates roughly 0.87 and correlation coefficients above 0.95. A total of roughly 35 specimens from 5 patients, comprising some 25 tumor regions, 5 adjacent noncancerous liver tissues and 5 peripheral blood samples, were covered by TCRbeta repertoire sequencing. The tumors of the five patients were staged as T1-T3 N0M0, with maximum diameters ranging from about 4.2 to 10 cm.

A constant-region primer and ProtoScript II reverse transcriptase were used to reverse-transcribe TCRbeta-specific cDNA from roughly 0.55 ug total RNA. Three nested multiplex PCR rounds, following a slightly modified ARM-PCR procedure, were used to build the TCRbeta libraries. Each of the first two PCR rounds ran for roughly 11 cycles and used multiplex TRBV1-TRBV30 forward primers together with a Cbeta reverse primer. Sample barcodes and Illumina adapters were attached in a final 25-cycle PCR using Deep VentR polymerase. Before sequencing, amplicons between 200 and 500 bp were purified from gel using a QIAquick gel extraction kit. The TCRbeta amplicons were sequenced with 250-bp paired-end reads on an Illumina HiSeq 2500. In the paper's pipeline: Trimmomatic v0.33 was used to quality-trim the reads, and FLASH v1.2.11 was used to merge paired reads so that full CDR3 sequences could be recovered. MiGEC v1.2.1b assigned V, D and J germline segments to the rearranged TCRbeta sequences. Clonotype statistics and Shannon-Wiener diversity indices were computed with VDJtools v1.0.0. Except for diversity analysis, only each sample's 250 most abundant clonotypes were used in subsequent analyses to reduce sampling bias. Through fastp at Q25 and MiXCR, TCRdb rebuilt clones from the public reads, retaining in-frame beta chains. Each record represents a unique CDR3 protein, reported with the most common genes and DNA among its rows. The V and J calls and clone size are TCRdb's, not the authors'. This sample gives around 37,000 distinct CDR3 sequences in total; roughly 77% of them show up just once. The top ten hold around 38% of the sample.

Without any cell sorting, total RNA and DNA were co-extracted from about 20-30 mg of bulk tissue using the AllPrep DNA/RNA mini kit. Surgical resection was performed in China between November 2015 and 2016 on four or five patients with histopathologically diagnosed primary liver carcinoma. Patients had chronic HBV infection and were treatment-naive at sampling. Fresh tumor and adjacent tissue pieces were bisected, with one half stored in RNAlater at -80 degrees C and the other half sent for histology. Via the germline V gene, CDR1 is SGHDN and CDR2 FVKESK. The CDR3 contains 12 residues when both ends are counted. Of the read, only the CDR3 DNA is kept; its 36 bases are in frame from base 1. V loses 6 bases of germline sequence and J loses 2 bases, and the interval between the two ends is 6 bases. A word on this clonotype: There is no known antigen for this receptor. Here the CDR3 omits its conserved ending phenylalanine or tryptophan, so a read error is the likely source.

General findings and caveats noted by the study authors: Consistent with antigen-driven expansion, pairs of tumor regions showed higher repertoire overlap (mean approximately 35%) than either tumor-adjacent pairs (about 17%) or tumor-blood pairs (roughly 15%). Because sequencing covered only the TCR beta chain and unpaired alpha chains were not captured, true repertoire diversity is likely underestimated. Since the samples were bulk and unsorted, there was no way to compare CD4+ and CD8+ T cell repertoires. With just five patients in the study, the authors point out that the findings should be validated in a larger study. The top 250 clones made up a significantly larger repertoire fraction in tumors than in blood (p = 0.039).

This sequence was found in a man in his forties with primary liver carcinoma and hepatitis B virus infection. The sequence links TRBV14 to TRBJ2-3, with the D gene uncertain. The sample taken for sequencing was tumor-adjacent normal liver tissue. The bases read TGTGCCAGCAGTCAAACCACAGATACGCAGTATTCT. Its protein is CASSQTTDTQYS.